This TCR beta chain originates from a study of radiation and T cells in renal cell carcinoma. Whole-study findings and limits: From baseline, blood top tumor clonotypes peaked at 2 weeks post-radiation.

V was cut by 0 bases and J by 6 bases, with 12 bases left in between. The CDR3 consists of 14 residues. Germline CDR1 reads MNHEY; CDR2 reads SMNVEV (reference sequence). For this clone: Antigen unknown.

Method: immunoSEQ multiplex PCR; TCRdb's copy keeps in-frame clones and lacks some. The sample includes 150,000 or so clones, 70% to 90% of them seen just once. This sample's time point: baseline pretreatment blood. Treatment given: 15 Gy SBRT to primary tumor, nephrectomy 4 weeks later. The patient's renal cell carcinoma had clear cell pathology. The rearrangement uses TRBV27 and TRBJ2-7, with D perhaps matching TRBD1 or TRBD2 (5 bases each). This clonotype originated in a woman aged 50 to 65 with renal cell carcinoma. Sequencing was performed on blood, taken from a patient whose treatment included radiotherapy and nephrectomy. The CDR3 reads CASSLSTAEGEQYF. The CDR3 DNA follows: TGTGCCAGCAGTTTATCGACAGCAGAGGGCGAGCAGTACTTC.